The source of this T cell receptor beta chain is a study of blood T cell repertoires in COVID-19. Study details: The United States, Italy and Spain provided the acute and convalescent COVID-19 samples. Nucleic acid was either cDNA or gDNA, and it came from T cells, B-cell-depleted T cells, or PBMCs.

About this clone: This sample includes further DNA sequences coding for the same CDR3.

Original handling: Reference gene primers were amplified, and this amplification served to estimate nucleated cell counts. Here immunoSEQ multiplex PCR was the method, and the copy in TCRdb shows in-frame clones only, minus some. The V and J calls and clone size come from that table; D and trimming were worked out from the DNA. The sample includes about 180,000 clones, about 86% seen only once; the top ten take over 7%. This CDR3 has 14 residues. The trim removed 3 bases at V and 2 bases at J, leaving 3 bases unmatched. Germline CDR1 and CDR2: KGHSH and LQKENI. This TCR derives from a man over 45 with active or convalescent COVID-19. The sample was peripheral blood. V usage is TRBV18 and J usage is TRBJ1-2, with 7 nucleotides matching TRBD1. The CDR3 here is CASSPGQENYGYTF. Written as DNA, the CDR3 is TGTGCCAGCTCACCCGGACAGGAGAACTATGGCTACACCTTC. Based on the CDR3 plus reference TRBV18 and TRBJ1-2, the full variable domain is NAGVMQNPRHLVRRRGQEARLRCSPMKGHSHVYWYRQLPEEGLKFMVYLQKENIIDESGMPKERFSAEFPKEGPSILRIQQVVRGDSAAYFCASSPGQENYGYTFGSGTRLTVV.